The 32 T cell receptor beta chains below come from one sample, sequenced in a study of T cell responses to AZD1222 COVID-19 vaccine. The table came from immunoSEQ multiplex PCR; TCRdb's copy has only in-frame clones and leaves some out. The sample holds about 110,000 clones, 87% seen once. Sequenced material: peripheral blood, taken 28 days after the second AZD1222 dose. The receptor source for this set is an adult who received the AZD1222 COVID-19 vaccine.

The chain recombines TRBV2 with TRBJ1-2; 7 bases line up with TRBD1. The trim removed 6 bases at V and 6 bases at J, leaving 10 bases unmatched. This CDR3 region has 14 residues. The germline V gene has CDR1 SNHLY and CDR2 FYNNEI. CDR3 loop: CASSESRGRHGYTF. DNA of the CDR3: TGTGCCAGCAGCGAGTCAAGGGGGCGACATGGCTACACCTTC.

The chain joins TRBV11-2 to TRBJ1-3; a possible D gene is TRBD1 (5 bases). The CDR3 contains 15 residues. Trimming took off 6 bases at V and 3 bases at J, with 15 bases between the two ends. From germline, CDR1 is SGHAT and CDR2 FQNNGV. The CDR3 DNA reads TGTGCCAGCAGGCCTTGGGGGGGAATTGGAAACACCATATATTTT. Its protein product is CASRPWGGIGNTIYF.

The gene calls are TRBV24-1 and TRBJ1-2; D ambiguous. CDR1 and CDR2 from the germline V gene are KGHDR and SFDVKD. CDR3 size: 13 residues. Trimming shortened V by 0 bases and J by 8 bases, and 9 bases separated the two germline ends. CDR3 DNA sequence: TGTGCCACCAGTGATTTGGGGGTGCGCGGCTACACCTTC. The encoded protein is CATSDLGVRGYTF.

V is TRBV9 and J is TRBJ1-2, with D uncertain. Germline V CDR1 and CDR2: SGDLS, YYNGEE. This CDR3 contains 12 residues. Trimming took 0 bases from V and 5 from J, leaving 5 bases between them. Here the CDR3 DNA reads TGTGCCAGCAGCGTAGGGGGTTATGGCTACACCTTC. Translating it yields CASSVGGYGYTF.

The V call is TRBV5-1, the J call TRBJ2-7; no clear D. The CDR3 sequence is 14 residues long. V was pared by 0 bases and J by 1 base, with 8 bases between. CDR1 and CDR2 from the germline V gene are SGHRS and YFSETQ. Written as DNA, the CDR3 is TGCGCCAGCAGCTTGGTGGTCAGATCCTACGAGCAGTACTTC. Translated, it gives CASSLVVRSYEQYF. Full variable domain (missing parts from reference TRBV5-1 and TRBJ2-7): KAGVTQTPRYLIKTRGQQVTLSCSPISGHRSVSWYQQTPGQGLQFLFEYFSETQRNKGNFPGRFSGRQFSNSRSEMNVSTLELGDSALYLCASSLVVRSYEQYFGPGTRLTVT.

The V gene is TRBV15, the J gene TRBJ1-3; possible D gene TRBD1, 5 bases. The germline gives CDR1 LNHNV, CDR2 YYDKDF (reference sequence). The CDR3 loop spans 15 amino acids. The V gene lost 6 bases and the J gene lost 2 bases, with 14 bases spanning the gap. CDR3 in amino acids: CATRKAGGAGNTIYF. CDR3 sequence (DNA): TGTGCCACCAGGAAAGCGGGGGGAGCTGGAAACACCATATATTTT. The variable domain in full, completed from reference TRBV15 and TRBJ1-3, reads DAMVIQNPRYQVTQFGKPVTLSCSQTLNHNVMYWYQQKSSQAPKLLFHYYDKDFNNEADTPDNFQSRRPNTSFCFLDIRSPGLGDTAMYLCATRKAGGAGNTIYFGEGSWLTVV.

The chain carries TRBV28 and TRBJ1-5; no firm D call. Per the germline V gene, CDR1 is MDHEN and CDR2 is SYDVKM. There are 16 residues in the CDR3. Trimming removed 10 bases at V and 2 bases at J, with 21 bases between. The CDR3: CAISRRRVYGNQPQHF. The CDR3 bases are TGTGCCATCTCCCGGAGAAGGGTCTATGGCAATCAGCCCCAGCATTTT. Supplemented by reference TRBV28 and TRBJ1-5, the full variable domain reads DVKVTQSSRYLVKRTGEKVFLECVQDMDHENMFWYRQDPGLGLRLIYFSYDVKMKEKGDIPEGYSVSREKKERFSLILESASTNQTSMYLCAISRRRVYGNQPQHFGDGTRLSIL.

This clone turned up a few times. J is TRBJ2-3 and V is TRBV5-1; 8 bases map to TRBD2. The junction had 6 bases not matched to a gene; V was cut back by 4 bases and J by 2 bases. Per germline, CDR1 SGHRS and CDR2 YFSETQ. The CDR3 has 15 residues. For the CDR3, the DNA is TGCGCCAGCAGCCAGCGGGAGCGGGTCACAGATACGCAGTATTTT. This translates into CASSQRERVTDTQYF.

This chain links TRBV9 with TRBJ2-2; D is unresolved. V dropped 0 bases and J dropped 6 bases, with 15 bases sitting between them. Germline V CDR1 and CDR2: SGDLS, YYNGEE. The CDR3 contains 16 residues. In nucleotides, the CDR3 is TGTGCCAGCAGCGTAGTTGCGCCTAGTATTCCCGGGGAGCTGTTTTTT. Residues: CASSVVAPSIPGELFF. Combining the CDR3 with reference TRBV9 and TRBJ2-2 gives the whole variable domain DSGVTQTPKHLITATGQRVTLRCSPRSGDLSVYWYQQSLDQGLQFLIQYYNGEERAKGNILERFSAQQFPDLHSELNLSSLELGDSALYFCASSVVAPSIPGELFFGEGSRLTVL.

As DNA, the CDR3 is TGTGCCAGCTCACGGAACCCACCGGGACAACTACAAGAGACCCAGTACTTC. Translating gives CASSRNPPGQLQETQYF. The chain uses TRBV18 and TRBJ2-5, with D perhaps matching TRBD1 (6 bases). The CDR3 spans 17 residues. With 4 bases removed from V and 2 bases from J, the gap between germline ends came to 20 bases. Germline V gene sequence: CDR1 KGHSH, CDR2 LQKENI.

The table lists this clone with a count of one. This chain links TRBV6-4 with TRBJ2-6; D possibly corresponds to TRBD1 (5 bases). V was clipped by 4 bases and J by 4 bases, with 11 bases between them. The CDR3 is made up of 15 amino acids. Germline values: CDR1 MRHNA, CDR2 SNTAGT. As DNA, the CDR3 is TGTGCCAGCAGTGTAAAGGGGTCCGGGGCCAACGTCCTGACTTTC. Amino acids: CASSVKGSGANVLTF.

Notes on this clone: One junction end does not reproduce the germline sequence, and a read error may be involved. The CDR3 here is CSVEDANNLQNF. The CDR3, as DNA: TGCAGCGTTGAAGATGCGAATAATTTACAGAACTTC. This chain uses TRBV29-1 with TRBJ2-7; D call uncertain. Looked up from germline, CDR1 is SQVTM and CDR2 is ANQGSEA. The CDR3 has 12 residues.

This chain joins TRBV7-3 and TRBJ2-1; TRBD2 might be the D (6 bases). V was shortened by 4 bases and J by 0 bases, with 16 bases between the two germline ends. Germline-derived CDR1 and CDR2 are SGHTA and FQGTGA. This CDR3 contains 17 residues. The CDR3 here is CASSSSSGGSSYNEQFF. The CDR3 coding sequence is TGTGCCAGCAGCTCTTCCTCCGGGGGAAGCTCCTACAATGAGCAGTTCTTC. Supplemented by reference TRBV7-3 and TRBJ2-1, the full variable domain reads GAGVSQTPSNKVTEKGKYVELRCDPISGHTALYWYRQSLGQGPEFLIYFQGTGAADDSGLPNDRFFAVRPEGSVSTLKIQRTERGDSAVYLCASSSSSGGSSYNEQFFGPGTRLTVL.

The genes are TRBV5-4 and TRBJ2-7; 9 bases match TRBD2. CDR3 length: 15 residues. Germline V gives CDR1 SGHNT, CDR2 YYREEE (reference sequence). Trimming at V came to 0 bases and at J to 3 bases, leaving 4 bases not matched to a gene. The CDR3 region has the DNA TGTGCCAGCAGCTTGGCGACTAGCGGCAACTACGAGCAGTACTTC. It codes for CASSLATSGNYEQYF.

The rearrangement joins TRBV6-5 to TRBJ1-1; no clear D gene. Per the germline V gene, CDR1 is MNHEY and CDR2 is SVGAGI. V dropped 6 bases and J dropped 1 base, with 3 bases sitting between them. The CDR3 contains 11 residues. CDR3 sequence reads: CASRRNTEAFF. The CDR3 DNA follows: TGTGCCAGCAGACGGAACACTGAAGCTTTCTTT.

The V call is TRBV6-1, the J call TRBJ2-7, with 7 positions matching TRBD1. This CDR3 has 17 residues. V lost 1 base to trimming and J lost 2 bases; unmatched junction nucleotides: 11. CDR1 and CDR2 (germline): MNHNS, SASEGT. CDR3 coding DNA: TGTGCCAGCAGTGAAGTTGTTGTGACAGGGATCCCCTACGAGCAGTACTTC. Its translation is CASSEVVVTGIPYEQYF.

The chain is built from TRBV28 and TRBJ1-4; no reliable D call. The ends were cut back, 4 bases at V and 4 bases at J, with 13 bases in the middle. Germline V gene sequence: CDR1 MDHEN, CDR2 SYDVKM. This CDR3 has 15 residues. The CDR3 is CASSSRRSDNEKLFF. The CDR3 nucleotides are TGTGCCAGCAGTTCCCGCCGGTCGGATAATGAAAAACTGTTTTTT.

The rearrangement uses TRBV20-1 and TRBJ2-7, with TRBD1 matching over 8 bases. CDR3 length: 14 amino acids. Looked up from germline, CDR1 is DFQATT and CDR2 is SNEGSKA (reference sequence). After removal of 3 bases from V and 5 bases from J, the junction contained 9 bases not matched to a gene. The CDR3 sequence: CSASLSTGVHEQYF. CDR3 nucleotides: TGCAGTGCTAGTTTGTCGACAGGGGTCCACGAGCAGTACTTC.

The rearrangement uses TRBV28 and TRBJ1-1; TRBD1 is a possible D gene (6 bases). The V gene's germline CDR1 is MDHEN and CDR2 SYDVKM. CDR3 length equals 17 residues. The V end lost 5 bases, the J end lost 0 bases, and 19 bases lay between the germline ends. The CDR3 loop is CASSVRTASSMNTEAFF. In DNA form, the CDR3 reads TGTGCCAGCAGTGTAAGGACAGCGTCTTCGATGAACACTGAAGCTTTCTTT.

The chain is built from TRBV9 and TRBJ1-6, with 8 bases aligning to TRBD1. Germline V lookup: CDR1 SGDLS, CDR2 YYNGEE. The CDR3 is made up of 15 amino acids. V lost 3 bases, J lost 7 bases, and 6 bases stayed unmatched. DNA of the CDR3: TGTGCCAGCAGCGGCCGGACAGGGAAGAATTCACCCCTCCACTTT. Protein sequence: CASSGRTGKNSPLHF.

The chain joins TRBV18 to TRBJ1-1; D remains ambiguous. The CDR3 spans 14 residues. V dropped 2 bases and J dropped 0 bases, with 7 bases sitting between them. From germline, CDR1 is KGHSH and CDR2 LQKENI. CDR3 coding DNA: TGTGCCAGCTCACCAGTAGACTTGAACACTGAAGCTTTCTTT. Translated: CASSPVDLNTEAFF.

This chain links TRBV11-3 with TRBJ1-1, with D tentatively TRBD1 (6 bases). V shed 5 bases and J shed 6 bases, with 13 bases lying between them. Germline V CDR1 and CDR2: SGHNT, YENEEA. This CDR3 has 13 residues. The CDR3 here is CASSPGVYAEAFF. In nucleotides, the CDR3 is TGTGCCAGCAGCCCAGGGGTTTACGCTGAAGCTTTCTTT.

The chain recombines TRBV4-1 with TRBJ1-2; D possibly corresponds to TRBD1 (5 bases). Germline V gene lookup returns CDR1 MGHRA and CDR2 YSYEKL. This CDR3 contains 14 residues. Trimming cost V 4 bases and J 3 bases, with 12 bases left between them. This CDR3 reads CASSPTGGDYGYTF. CDR3 DNA sequence: TGCGCCAGCAGCCCAACGGGAGGGGACTATGGCTACACCTTC.

The rearrangement joins TRBV5-1 to TRBJ2-3; D is possibly TRBD2 (5 bases). Germline values: CDR1 SGHRS, CDR2 YFSETQ. V was pared by 3 bases and J by 4 bases, with 15 bases between. The CDR3 sequence is 15 residues long. CDR3 bases: TGCGCCAGCAGCTCAACTAGTGGTGGAGCAGATACGCAGTATTTT. Protein sequence: CASSSTSGGADTQYF.

J is TRBJ1-1 and V is TRBV27, with a tentative D call TRBD1 (5 bases). CDR1 and CDR2 (germline): MNHEY, SMNVEV (reference sequence). V was trimmed by 5 bases and J by 4 bases, leaving 14 bases between them. The CDR3 is 14 amino acids. Here the CDR3 reads CASSVSRVITEAFF. Written as DNA, the CDR3 is TGTGCCAGCAGTGTGTCCAGGGTGATCACTGAAGCTTTCTTT.

The chain joins TRBV12-3 or TRBV12-4 to TRBJ2-7; D might be TRBD1 (5 bases). The CDR3 covers 11 residues. V lost 8 bases to trimming and J lost 9 bases, with 14 bases between them. CDR3 sequence (DNA): TGTGCCAGCGCCAAGGGGCAACGGCAGTACTTC. Protein: CASAKGQRQYF.

The chain joins TRBV5-1 to TRBJ2-3, with 9 bases that match TRBD2. V lost 0 bases to trimming and J lost 0 bases; unmatched junction nucleotides: 8. Germline CDR1 reads SGHRS; CDR2 reads YFSETQ. The CDR3 runs to 18 residues. For the CDR3, the DNA is TGCGCCAGCAGCTTGGAGGGCCCTAGCGGGACTAGCACAGATACGCAGTATTTT. This encodes CASSLEGPSGTSTDTQYF.

V usage is TRBV3-1 (or the pseudogene TRBV3-2) and J usage is TRBJ2-7, with 7 bases identical to TRBD2. The V segment lost 3 bases and the J segment 5 bases; nucleotides outside the gene matches: 10. CDR3 length: 15 amino acids. Germline V gene sequence: CDR1 LGHDT, CDR2 YNNKEL (reference sequence). The CDR3 sequence is CASSHSSGTMNEQYF. The DNA of the CDR3 is TGTGCCAGCAGCCATTCGTCCGGGACTATGAACGAGCAGTACTTC.

The gene calls are TRBV7-2 and TRBJ2-1; D is undetermined. This CDR3 has 13 residues. Germline assignment: CDR1 SGHTA and CDR2 FQGNSA. Trimming cost V 3 bases and J 4 bases, with 7 bases left between them. CDR3 coding DNA: TGTGCCAGCAGCTTCCGAAATTACAATGAGCAGTTCTTC. It translates to CASSFRNYNEQFF.

V and J are TRBV21-1 and TRBJ2-1; TRBD1, the table's D call, lacks a check against the DNA. TRBV21-1 counts as a pseudogene. The CDR3 covers 14 residues. CDR3 DNA: TGTGCCAGCTCTAATAGAGGAGGACAGAATGAGCAGTTCTTC. Residues: CASSNRGGQNEQFF.

The chain is built from TRBV27 and TRBJ2-2, with no clear D. Germline assignment: CDR1 MNHEY and CDR2 SMNVEV (reference sequence). The V end lost 2 bases, the J end lost 5 bases, and 6 bases lay between the germline ends. The CDR3 consists of 13 residues. The DNA for the CDR3 is TGTGCCAGCAGTTTACAGGCAACCGGGGAGCTGTTTTTT. The encoded protein is CASSLQATGELFF.

V gene TRBV24-1 combines with J gene TRBJ2-7; 7 bases match TRBD2. The CDR3 is 15 amino acids. Germline V gives CDR1 KGHDR, CDR2 SFDVKD. The V gene end was trimmed by 4 bases and the J gene end by 0 bases; junction bases not matched to a gene: 5. The CDR3 DNA reads as TGTGCCACCAGTGACCCTAGCGGCAGCTCCTACGAGCAGTACTTC. Encoded protein: CATSDPSGSSYEQYF.